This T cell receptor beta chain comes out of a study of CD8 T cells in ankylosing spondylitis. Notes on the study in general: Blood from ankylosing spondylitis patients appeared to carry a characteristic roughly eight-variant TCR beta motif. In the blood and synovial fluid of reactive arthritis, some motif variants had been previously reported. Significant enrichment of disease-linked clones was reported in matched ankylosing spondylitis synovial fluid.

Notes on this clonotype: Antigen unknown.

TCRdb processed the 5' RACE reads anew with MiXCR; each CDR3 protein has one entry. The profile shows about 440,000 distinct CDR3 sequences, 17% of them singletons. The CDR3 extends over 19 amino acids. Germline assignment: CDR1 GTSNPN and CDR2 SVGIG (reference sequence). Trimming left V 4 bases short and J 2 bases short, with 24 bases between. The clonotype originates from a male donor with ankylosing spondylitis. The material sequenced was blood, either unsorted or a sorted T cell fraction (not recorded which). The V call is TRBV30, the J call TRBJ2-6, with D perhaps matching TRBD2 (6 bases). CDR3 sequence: CAWTIGWGEAFPGANVLTF. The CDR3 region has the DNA TGTGCCTGGACCATTGGGTGGGGGGAAGCTTTCCCTGGGGCCAACGTCCTGACTTTC.